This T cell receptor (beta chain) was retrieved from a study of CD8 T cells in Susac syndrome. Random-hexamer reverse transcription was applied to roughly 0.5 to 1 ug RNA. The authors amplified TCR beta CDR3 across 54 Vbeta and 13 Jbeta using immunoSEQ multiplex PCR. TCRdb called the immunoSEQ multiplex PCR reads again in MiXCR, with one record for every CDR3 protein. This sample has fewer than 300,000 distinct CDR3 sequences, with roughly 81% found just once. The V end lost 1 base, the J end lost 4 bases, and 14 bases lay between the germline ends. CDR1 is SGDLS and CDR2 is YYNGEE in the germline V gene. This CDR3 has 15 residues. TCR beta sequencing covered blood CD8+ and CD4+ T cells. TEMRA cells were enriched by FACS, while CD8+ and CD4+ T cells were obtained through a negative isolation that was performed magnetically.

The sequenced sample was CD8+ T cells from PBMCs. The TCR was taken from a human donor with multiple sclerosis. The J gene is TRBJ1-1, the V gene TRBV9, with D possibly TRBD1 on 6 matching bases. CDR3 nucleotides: TGTGCCAGCAGCGTATCGAGTGGCAGGGGCACTGAAGCTTTCTTT. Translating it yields CASSVSSGRGTEAFF.